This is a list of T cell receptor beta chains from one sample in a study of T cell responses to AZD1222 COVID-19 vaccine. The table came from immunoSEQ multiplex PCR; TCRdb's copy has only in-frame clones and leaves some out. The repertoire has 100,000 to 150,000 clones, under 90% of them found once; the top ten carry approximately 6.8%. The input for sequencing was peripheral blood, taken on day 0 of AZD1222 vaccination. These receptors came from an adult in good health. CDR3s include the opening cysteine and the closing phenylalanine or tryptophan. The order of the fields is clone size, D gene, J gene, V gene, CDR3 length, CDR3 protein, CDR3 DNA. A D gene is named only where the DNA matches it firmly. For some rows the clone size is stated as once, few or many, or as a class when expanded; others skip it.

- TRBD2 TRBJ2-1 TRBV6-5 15 CASSRTSGGRGEQFF TGTGCCAGCAGCCGAACTAGCGGGGGGCGTGGTGAGCAGTTCTTC
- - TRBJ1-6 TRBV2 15 CASLALSLYNSPLHF TGTGCCAGCTTAGCCCTATCCCTCTATAATTCACCCCTCCACTTT
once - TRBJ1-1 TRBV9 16 CASSYDPGGRGREAFF TGTGCCAGCAGCTACGATCCAGGTGGTAGGGGCCGGGAAGCTTTCTTT
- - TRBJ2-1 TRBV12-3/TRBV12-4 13 CASSLDLGDEQFF TGTGCCAGCAGTTTGGATTTGGGGGATGAGCAGTTCTTC
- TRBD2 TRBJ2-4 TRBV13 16 CASSSPGGMAKNIQYF TGTGCCAGCAGCTCCCCGGGAGGGATGGCCAAAAACATTCAGTACTTC
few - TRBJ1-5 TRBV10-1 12 CASDSGNQPQHF TGCGCCAGTGACAGCGGCAATCAGCCCCAGCATTTT
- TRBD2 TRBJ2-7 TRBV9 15 CASSVGVAGAYEQYF TGTGCCAGCAGCGTAGGGGTAGCGGGGGCTTACGAGCAGTACTTC
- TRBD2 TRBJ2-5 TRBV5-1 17 CASSELAGGLDQETQYF TGCGCCAGCAGCGAATTAGCGGGGGGGCTTGACCAAGAGACCCAGTACTTC
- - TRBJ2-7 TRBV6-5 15 CASSYSGTDAYEQYF TGTGCCAGCAGTTACTCCGGCACAGATGCCTACGAGCAGTACTTC
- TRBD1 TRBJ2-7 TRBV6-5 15 CASTLMGQGADEQYF TGTGCCAGCACCCTGATGGGACAGGGGGCGGATGAGCAGTACTTC
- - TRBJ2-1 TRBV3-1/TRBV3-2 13 CASLGQPNNEQFF TGTGCCAGCCTGGGGCAGCCTAACAATGAGCAGTTCTTC
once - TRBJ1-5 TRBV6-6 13 CASGEYSNQPQHF TGTGCCAGCGGGGAATATAGCAATCAGCCCCAGCATTTT
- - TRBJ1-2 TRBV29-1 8 CSGGGSTF TGCAGCGGAGGGGGATCCACCTTC
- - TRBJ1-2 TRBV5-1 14 CASSADTQDYGYTF TGCGCCAGCAGCGCAGACACGCAAGACTATGGCTACACCTTC
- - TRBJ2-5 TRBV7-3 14 CASSPGSKGETQYF TGTGCCAGCAGCCCAGGCAGCAAGGGAGAGACCCAGTACTTC
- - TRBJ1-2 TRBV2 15 CASSEEVGQFYGYTF TGTGCCAGCAGTGAAGAGGTAGGACAGTTCTATGGCTACACCTTC
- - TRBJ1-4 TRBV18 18 CASSPPKKQGAVGEKLFF TGTGCCAGCTCACCACCAAAAAAACAGGGAGCGGTGGGTGAAAAACTGTTTTTT
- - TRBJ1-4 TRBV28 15 CASSSPLTTNEKLFF TGTGCCAGCAGCTCTCCGTTAACAACTAATGAAAAACTGTTTTTT
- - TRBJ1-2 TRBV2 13 CASSERIDFSYTF TGTGCCAGCAGTGAGCGGATCGACTTCAGCTACACCTTC
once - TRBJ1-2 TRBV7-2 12 CASSSDRLGYTF TGTGCCAGCAGCTCGGACAGACTCGGCTACACCTTC